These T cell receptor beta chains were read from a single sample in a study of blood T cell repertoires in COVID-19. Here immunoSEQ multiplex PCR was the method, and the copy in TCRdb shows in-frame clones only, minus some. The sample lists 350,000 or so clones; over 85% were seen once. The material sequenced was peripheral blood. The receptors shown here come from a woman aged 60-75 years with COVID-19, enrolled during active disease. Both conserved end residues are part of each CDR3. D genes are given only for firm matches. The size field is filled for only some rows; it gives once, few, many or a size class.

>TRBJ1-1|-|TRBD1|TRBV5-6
CASSFSRGRDTEAFF
TGTGCCAGCAGCTTTTCCAGGGGGCGGGACACTGAAGCTTTCTTT
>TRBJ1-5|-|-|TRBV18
CASSPIDSDQPQHF
TGTGCCAGCTCACCTATCGACAGCGATCAGCCCCAGCATTTT
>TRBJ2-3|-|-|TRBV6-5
CASSYLDRRDTQYF
TGTGCCAGCAGTTACCTAGATAGAAGAGATACGCAGTATTTT
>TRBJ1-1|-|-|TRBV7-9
CASSLTQQNTEAFF
TGTGCCAGCAGCTTGACACAACAGAACACTGAAGCTTTCTTT
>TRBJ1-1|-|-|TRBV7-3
CASSLLGGVNTEAFF
TGTGCCAGCAGCTTATTGGGAGGGGTGAACACTGAAGCTTTCTTT
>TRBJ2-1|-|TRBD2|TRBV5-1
CASSYLSGGYGNEQFF
TGCGCCAGCAGCTACCTTAGCGGGGGGTATGGAAATGAGCAGTTCTTC
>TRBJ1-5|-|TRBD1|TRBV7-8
CASSRETGLSNQPQHF
TGTGCCAGCAGCCGAGAGACAGGGCTGAGCAATCAGCCCCAGCATTTT
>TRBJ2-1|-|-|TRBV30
CAFLPGTYTYNEQFF
TGTGCCTTCTTGCCCGGGACTTATACGTACAATGAGCAGTTCTTC
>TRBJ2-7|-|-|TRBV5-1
CASSPRGRSYEQYF
TGCGCCAGCAGCCCCAGGGGCCGCTCCTACGAGCAGTACTTC
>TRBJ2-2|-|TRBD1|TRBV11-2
CASSLLRDRTTGELFF
TGTGCCAGCAGCTTACTCCGGGACAGGACGACCGGGGAGCTGTTTTTT
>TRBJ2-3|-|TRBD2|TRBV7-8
CASTKRRLAGGNARDTQYF
TGTGCCAGCACCAAACGGAGACTAGCGGGGGGGAACGCCCGCGATACGCAGTATTTT
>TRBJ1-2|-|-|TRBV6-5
CASSPDRSNGYTF
TGTGCCAGCAGCCCAGACAGGAGTAATGGCTACACCTTC
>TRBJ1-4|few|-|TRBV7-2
CASSAQGFGNEKLFF
TGTGCCAGCAGCGCGCAGGGCTTCGGTAATGAAAAACTGTTTTTT
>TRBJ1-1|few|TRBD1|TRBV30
CAWSWQGATEAFF
TGTGCCTGGAGTTGGCAGGGGGCCACTGAAGCTTTCTTT
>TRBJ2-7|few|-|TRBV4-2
CASSRSGAGARYEQYF
TGTGCCAGCAGCCGAAGCGGGGCAGGGGCACGCTACGAGCAGTACTTC
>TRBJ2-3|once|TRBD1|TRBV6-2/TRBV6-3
CASSYYGQGADTQYF
TGTGCCAGCAGTTATTACGGACAGGGGGCAGATACGCAGTATTTT
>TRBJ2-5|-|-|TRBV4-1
CASSHPGVAAQYF
TGCGCCAGCAGCCACCCCGGGGTAGCGGCCCAGTACTTC
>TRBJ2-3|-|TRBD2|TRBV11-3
CASSLTGGTQYF
TGTGCCAGCAGCCTGACGGGGGGTACGCAGTATTTT
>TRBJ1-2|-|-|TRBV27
CASSLLLSGYGYTF
TGTGCCAGCAGTCTTCTGTTGAGCGGATATGGCTACACCTTC
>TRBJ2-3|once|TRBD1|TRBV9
CASSPRDRGSDTQYF
TGTGCCAGCAGCCCACGGGACAGGGGAAGTGATACGCAGTATTTT
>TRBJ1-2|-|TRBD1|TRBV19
CASSSPGTANYGYTF
TGTGCCAGTAGTTCCCCAGGGACAGCTAACTATGGCTACACCTTC
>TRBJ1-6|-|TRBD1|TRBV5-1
CASSLAQGQNSPLHF
TGCGCCAGCAGCTTGGCCCAGGGACAGAATTCACCCCTCCACTTT
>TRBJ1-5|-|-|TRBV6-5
CASSPHHSSNQPQHF
TGTGCCAGCAGTCCGCACCACAGTAGCAATCAGCCCCAGCATTTT
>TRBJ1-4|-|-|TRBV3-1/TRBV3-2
CASSQGLQGTNEKLFF
TGTGCCAGCAGCCAAGGCTTACAGGGAACTAATGAAAAACTGTTTTTT
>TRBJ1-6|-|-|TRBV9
CASSVATGMNSPLHF
TGTGCCAGCAGCGTAGCAACAGGGATGAATTCACCCCTCCACTTT
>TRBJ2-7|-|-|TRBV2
CASRVNRASNEQYF
TGTGCCAGCAGAGTGAACAGGGCCTCTAACGAGCAGTACTTC
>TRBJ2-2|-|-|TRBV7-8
CASSRTGWGTGELFF
TGTGCCAGCAGCCGAACAGGGTGGGGCACCGGGGAGCTGTTTTTT
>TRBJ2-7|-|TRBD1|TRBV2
CASSETGGVDEQYF
TGTGCCAGCAGTGAGACAGGGGGGGTCGACGAGCAGTACTTC
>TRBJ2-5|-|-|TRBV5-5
CASSLAARLETQYF
TGTGCCAGCAGCTTGGCCGCGAGGCTGGAGACCCAGTACTTC
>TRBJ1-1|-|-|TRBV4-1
CASSQGGSVGTEAFF
TGCGCCAGCAGCCAAGGAGGATCAGTTGGAACTGAAGCTTTCTTT
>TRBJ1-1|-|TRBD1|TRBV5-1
CASSLVQGRRGTEAFF
TGCGCCAGCAGCTTGGTACAGGGGCGCCGGGGCACTGAAGCTTTCTTT
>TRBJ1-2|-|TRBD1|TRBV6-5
CASRDRGFLYTF
TGTGCCAGCAGGGACAGGGGTTTCCTCTACACCTTC
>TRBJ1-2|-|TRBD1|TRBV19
CASSTQTGRAVGYTF
TGTGCCAGTAGTACGCAGACAGGGCGCGCGGTCGGCTACACCTTC
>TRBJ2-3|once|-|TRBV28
CASSLPAEVDTQYF
TGTGCCAGCAGTTTACCGGCAGAGGTAGATACGCAGTATTTT
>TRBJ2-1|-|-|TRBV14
CASSQPRGGGLLNKQFF
TGTGCCAGCAGCCAACCACGGGGAGGGGGGCTTCTCAATAAGCAGTTCTTC
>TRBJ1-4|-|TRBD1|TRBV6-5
CASSPERGQDEKLFF
TGTGCCAGCAGTCCTGAACGGGGACAGGATGAAAAACTGTTTTTT
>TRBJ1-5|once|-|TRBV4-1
CASSQDPSQPQHF
TGCGCCAGCAGCCAAGATCCAAGCCAGCCCCAGCATTTT